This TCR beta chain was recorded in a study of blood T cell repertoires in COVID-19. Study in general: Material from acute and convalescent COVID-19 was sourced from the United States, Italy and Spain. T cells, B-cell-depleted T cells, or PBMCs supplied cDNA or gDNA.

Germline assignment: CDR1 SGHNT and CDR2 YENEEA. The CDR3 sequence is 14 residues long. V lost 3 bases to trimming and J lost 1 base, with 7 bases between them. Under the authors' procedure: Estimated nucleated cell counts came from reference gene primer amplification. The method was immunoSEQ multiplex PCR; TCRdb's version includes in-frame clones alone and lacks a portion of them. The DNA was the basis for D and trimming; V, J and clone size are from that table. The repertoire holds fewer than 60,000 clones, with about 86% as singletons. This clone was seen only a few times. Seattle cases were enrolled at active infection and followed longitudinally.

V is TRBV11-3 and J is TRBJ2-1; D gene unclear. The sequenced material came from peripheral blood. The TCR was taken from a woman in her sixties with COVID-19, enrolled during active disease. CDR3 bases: TGTGCCAGCAGCTTGGCCTGGTCCTACAATGAGCAGTTCTTC. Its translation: CASSLAWSYNEQFF.